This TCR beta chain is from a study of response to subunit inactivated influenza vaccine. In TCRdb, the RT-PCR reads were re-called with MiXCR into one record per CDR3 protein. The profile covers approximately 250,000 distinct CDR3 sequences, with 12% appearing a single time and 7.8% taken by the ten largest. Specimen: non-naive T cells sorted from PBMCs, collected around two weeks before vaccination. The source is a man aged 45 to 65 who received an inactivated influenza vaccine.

The CDR3 sequence: CASSEARASYEQYF. CDR3 in DNA: TGTGCCAGCAGTGAAGCCAGGGCTTCCTACGAGCAGTACTTC. The chain employs TRBV6-1 and TRBJ2-7; possible D gene TRBD1, 5 bases. Germline CDR1 MNHNS, CDR2 SASEGT. The CDR3 runs to 14 residues. The V end was cut by 0 bases, the J end by 1 base, with 7 bases between.